This entry describes one T cell receptor beta chain. What it binds is unknown. This PCR relied on a set of 60 Vbeta primers and 13 Jbeta primers. The data were produced by immunoSEQ multiplex PCR, yet TCRdb's version contains in-frame clones alone and is incomplete. The sample consists of roughly 110,000 clones, over 75% of them appearing once. This sample is drawn from a study of cytomegalovirus exposure and HLA in healthy donors. Study-level results: Links to common viral pathogens appeared, in a later analysis, for several of the most significant clusters. Cytomegalovirus status, reportedly, was diagnosed with high specificity and sensitivity by the classifier. There were fewer than 200 TCR beta chains listed as cytomegalovirus-associated.

Trimming removed 3 bases from V and 0 bases from J, with 14 bases in between. The CDR3 spans 16 residues. The germline V gene encodes CDR1 ENHRY and CDR2 SYGVKD. Material for sequencing was PBMCs. The sequence derives from a middle-aged man in good health and CMV-seropositive. The chain has TRBV10-3 and TRBJ1-1; no clear D. Here the CDR3 DNA reads TGTGCCATCAGTGAAGAGACAAACGGAATGAACACTGAAGCTTTCTTT. It is translated as CAISEETNGMNTEAFF.